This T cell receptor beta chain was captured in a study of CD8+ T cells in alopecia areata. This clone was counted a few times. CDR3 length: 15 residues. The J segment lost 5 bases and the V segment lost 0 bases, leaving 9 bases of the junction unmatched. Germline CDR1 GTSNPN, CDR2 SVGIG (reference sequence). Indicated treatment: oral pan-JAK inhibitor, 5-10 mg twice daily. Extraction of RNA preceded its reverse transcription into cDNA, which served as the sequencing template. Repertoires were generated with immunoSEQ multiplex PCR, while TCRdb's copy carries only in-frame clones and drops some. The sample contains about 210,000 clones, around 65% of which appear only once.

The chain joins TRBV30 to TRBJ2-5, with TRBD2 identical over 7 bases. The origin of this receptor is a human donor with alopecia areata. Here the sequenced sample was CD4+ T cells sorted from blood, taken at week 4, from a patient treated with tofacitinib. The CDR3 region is CAWSVRVGGRETQYF. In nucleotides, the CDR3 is TGTGCCTGGAGTGTAAGAGTGGGGGGGAGGGAGACCCAGTACTTC.